Listed below are T cell receptor beta chains from one sample, sequenced in a study of cytomegalovirus exposure and HLA in healthy donors. The data were produced by immunoSEQ multiplex PCR, yet TCRdb's version contains in-frame clones alone and is incomplete. The table has 150,000 to 200,000 clones, 80% to 85% seen once. Sequencing was performed on PBMCs. These receptors came from a woman in her late teens or twenties in good health and CMV-seropositive. The CDR3 runs from the conserved cysteine through the conserved F or W. D genes are given only for firm matches. Clone size, where shown, is once, few, many, or a class for clones that have expanded.

13	TRBJ2-5	once	NA	TRBV5-1	TGCGCCAGCAGCTTCAGCGGTTCGGAGACCCAGTACTTC	CASSFSGSETQYF
14	TRBJ2-1	NA	NA	TRBV7-9	TGTGCCAGCAGCTTAGGTTGGGCCCCAAGTGAGCAGTTCTTC	CASSLGWAPSEQFF
16	TRBJ2-2	NA	NA	TRBV7-8	TGTGCCAGCAGCTTAGCGACATTTACAGGCCCCGGGGAGCTGTTTTTT	CASSLATFTGPGELFF
15	TRBJ2-5	NA	TRBD2	TRBV7-2	TGTGCCAGCAGCTCTAGCGGGGGGGCCGTTGAGACCCAGTACTTC	CASSSSGGAVETQYF
17	TRBJ1-5	NA	TRBD1	TRBV7-3	TGTGCCAGCAATCTATACGGGACAGGGGGAAAAAATCAGCCCCAGCATTTT	CASNLYGTGGKNQPQHF
15	TRBJ2-3	NA	TRBD1	TRBV6-5	TGTGCCAGCAGTTACCCCGGGACAGGGTCTTCTAAAGAGTATTTT	CASSYPGTGSSKEYF
14	TRBJ1-4	NA	NA	TRBV5-1	TGCGCCAGCAGCTTGACGGGGGACGGTGAAAAACTGTTTTTT	CASSLTGDGEKLFF
13	TRBJ1-2	NA	NA	TRBV6-1	TGTGCCAGCAGTGAAGCCAGGGTCTATGGCTACACCTTC	CASSEARVYGYTF
18	TRBJ2-5	NA	TRBD1	TRBV14	TGTGCCAGCACCCTTGCGGTCTACAGGGGCCGACCCCAAGAGACCCAGTACTTC	CASTLAVYRGRPQETQYF
15	TRBJ2-1	NA	TRBD2	TRBV7-7	TGTGCCAGCAGGACGACTAGCGGGGGGCTGGATGAGCAGTTCTTC	CASRTTSGGLDEQFF
15	TRBJ2-5	NA	TRBD1	TRBV19	TGTGCCAGTAGCTCTAGGACAGGGGGCCTAGAGACCCAGTACTTC	CASSSRTGGLETQYF
13	TRBJ1-5	NA	NA	TRBV7-9	TGTGCCAGCAGCTTAGAAGGGGGTCAGCCCCAGCATTTT	CASSLEGGQPQHF
14	TRBJ1-4	few	NA	TRBV9	TGTGCCAGCAGCGCCCCGGGATCGAGTGAAAAACTGTTTTTT	CASSAPGSSEKLFF
16	TRBJ1-2	few	NA	TRBV6-5	TGTGCCAGCAGTTACTCCTCGGCGGATTTGTTGTCTGGCTACACCTTC	CASSYSSADLLSGYTF
16	TRBJ1-1	few	TRBD1	TRBV11-1	TGTGCCAGCACCCGATCGGTCGGGGACAGGGCAGCTGAAGCTTTCTTT	CASTRSVGDRAAEAFF
14	TRBJ2-1	NA	TRBD2	TRBV2	TGTGCCAGCGATGGGACTAGCGGGGGGGCTGAGCAGTTCTTC	CASDGTSGGAEQFF
15	TRBJ1-1	NA	NA	TRBV11-2	TGTGCCAGCAGCTTTCCGGGCGGGGGAGGCACTGAAGCTTTCTTT	CASSFPGGGGTEAFF
15	TRBJ1-2	once	NA	TRBV9	TGTGCCAGCAGCGTAGATTGGGGGCAGGGATTCGGCTACACCTTC	CASSVDWGQGFGYTF
16	TRBJ2-3	NA	TRBD2	TRBV25-1	TGTGCCAGCAGTGATCCCGGACGGGGGGGCCTTGATACGCAGTATTTT	CASSDPGRGGLDTQYF
16	TRBJ1-5	NA	NA	TRBV2	TGTGCCAGCAGTGAATTAGGCAACAGGGGCAATCAGCCCCAGCATTTT	CASSELGNRGNQPQHF
13	TRBJ1-1	NA	TRBD1	TRBV7-9	TGTGCCAGCAGTCGAGGGGGCTTCACTGAAGCTTTCTTT	CASSRGGFTEAFF
16	TRBJ2-1	NA	TRBD1	TRBV7-2	TGTGCCAGCAGGGGCCTTGGGGACAGGGCTTGGGATGAGCAGTTCTTC	CASRGLGDRAWDEQFF
13	TRBJ2-7	NA	NA	TRBV4-2	TGTGCCAGCAGCCAAGACCTCGTGTACGAGCAGTACTTC	CASSQDLVYEQYF
14	TRBJ2-2	many	NA	TRBV29-1	TGCAGCGTGCAAACTCGGACTAACACCGGGGAGCTGTTTTTT	CSVQTRTNTGELFF
15	TRBJ2-3	NA	TRBD1	TRBV5-4	TGTGCCAGCAGCTTCCTCCAGGGGGCGACAGATACGCAGTATTTT	CASSFLQGATDTQYF